This T cell receptor (beta chain) was sequenced for a study of vaccination and CD4 T cells after COVID-19. Whole-study context: Treatment of control cultures consisted of a CEFX pool, an HIV-1 Nef pool, or no peptide.

Treatment indicated: roughly 10-day PBMC culture with coronavirus spike peptide pools or control peptides (ViraFEST assay). Antigen-specific T cell expansion with peptide pools preceded TCR sequencing in the ViraFEST approach. When around nine days of culture had elapsed, CD4+ T cells were isolated by negative selection. Findings and limits, study-wide: SARS-CoV-2-reactive clonotypes showed a nonsignificant median rise from roughly 22 to 38.

Germline V gives CDR1 DFQATT, CDR2 SNEGSKA (reference sequence). The germline V and J ends were trimmed by 0 bases and 5 bases, with 9 bases remaining between them. This CDR3 has 13 amino acids. To note about this clonotype: Antigen specificity is unknown.

Scientists ran DNA taken from cultured CD4+ T cells through the Oncomine TCR Beta short-read assay for sequencing. MiXCR was run by TCRdb on the PCR reads, yielding one entry per CDR3 protein. The data show 9,000 to 15,000 distinct CDR3 sequences, 50% to 75% seen once. V is TRBV20-1 and J is TRBJ2-3; D remains ambiguous. The sequencing input was CD4+ T cells from blood, cultured in vitro. The receptor comes from a human donor who had recovered from COVID-19. The CDR3 spells CSARDYGLDTQYF. The CDR3 DNA reads as TGCAGTGCTAGAGATTACGGGTTAGATACGCAGTATTTT.